Shown below are 5 T cell receptor beta chains from a single sample sequenced in a study of T cell responses to AZD1222 COVID-19 vaccine. The method was immunoSEQ multiplex PCR; TCRdb's version includes in-frame clones alone and lacks a portion of them. The sample lists about 100,000 clones, 85% to 90% occurring once. The input for sequencing was peripheral blood, taken on day 0 of AZD1222 vaccination. The source is an adult in good health.

The CDR3 protein is CASSFGQGEAFF. CDR3 bases: TGTGCCAGCAGCTTTGGACAGGGTGAAGCTTTCTTT. The V and J genes are TRBV7-9 and TRBJ1-1; 8 nucleotides align to TRBD1. In germline, CDR1 is SEHNR, CDR2 FQNEAQ (reference sequence). CDR3 length: 12 residues. V was pared by 3 bases and J by 7 bases, with 1 base of the junction left unmatched.

This clone was seen once. The chain uses TRBV27 and TRBJ2-7; 11 bases are a match to TRBD2. V was clipped by 7 bases and J by 7 bases; unmatched bases: 9. CDR3 length equals 14 residues. Germline V gene lookup returns CDR1 MNHEY and CDR2 SMNVEV (reference sequence). In DNA form, the CDR3 reads TGTGCCAGCACCCTAGCGGGAGGTACGCGGGAGCAGTACTTC. Residues: CASTLAGGTREQYF.

The chain recombines TRBV6-5 with TRBJ1-1; 8 positions match TRBD1. The V segment lost 0 bases and the J segment 5 bases; nucleotides outside the gene matches: 5. Germline CDR1 reads MNHEY; CDR2 reads SVGAGI. This CDR3 contains 15 residues. CDR3: CASSYSKTGVTEAFF. The CDR3 nucleotides read TGTGCCAGCAGTTACTCAAAGACAGGGGTTACTGAAGCTTTCTTT.

V and J are TRBV28 and TRBJ1-5; no definite D call. The CDR3 has 17 residues. Germline-derived CDR1 and CDR2 are MDHEN and SYDVKM. Trimming cost V 3 bases and J 6 bases, with 21 bases left between them. CDR3 sequence reads: CASSFGWGRGRGQPQHF. The DNA for the CDR3 is TGTGCCAGCAGTTTCGGTTGGGGTCGAGGAAGAGGTCAGCCCCAGCATTTT.

The gene calls are TRBV29-1 and TRBJ1-1; D gene ambiguous. Germline V gene sequence: CDR1 SQVTM, CDR2 ANQGSEA. Trimming took off 1 base at V and 5 bases at J, with 11 bases between the two ends. The CDR3 spans 13 residues. The CDR3 nucleotides are TGCAGCGTTGAAGGGAGGGTCTGGACTGAAGCTTTCTTT. Its protein product is CSVEGRVWTEAFF.